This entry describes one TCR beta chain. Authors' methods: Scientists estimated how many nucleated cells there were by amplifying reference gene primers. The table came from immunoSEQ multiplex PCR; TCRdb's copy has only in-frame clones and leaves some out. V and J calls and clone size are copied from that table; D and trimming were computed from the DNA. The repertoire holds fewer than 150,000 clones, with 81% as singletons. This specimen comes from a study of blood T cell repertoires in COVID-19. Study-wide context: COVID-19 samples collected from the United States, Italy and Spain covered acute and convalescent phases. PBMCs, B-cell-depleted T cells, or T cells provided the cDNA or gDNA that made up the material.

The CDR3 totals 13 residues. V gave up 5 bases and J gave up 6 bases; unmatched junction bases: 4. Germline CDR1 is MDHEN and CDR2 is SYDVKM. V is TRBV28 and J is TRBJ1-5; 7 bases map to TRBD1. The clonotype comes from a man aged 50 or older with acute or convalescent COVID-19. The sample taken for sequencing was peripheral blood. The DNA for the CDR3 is TGTGCCAGCAGTCAGGGGGGCGGTCAGCCCCAGCATTTT. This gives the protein CASSQGGGQPQHF.